The 32 T cell receptor beta chains in this list originate from one sample, sequenced in a study of early T cells in non-severe SARS-CoV-2 infection. TCRdb ran MiXCR on the 5' RACE reads and lists one entry per CDR3 protein. The sample holds 80,000 to 95,000 distinct CDR3 sequences, around 16% seen once. The material sequenced was whole blood, taken at baseline. The receptors originated from an adult who was a healthcare worker with PCR-confirmed SARS-CoV-2 infection or an uninfected control (not recorded which).

This clonotype was observed at least ten times. The J gene is TRBJ2-2, the V gene TRBV6-6; TRBD2 matches at 9 bases. The V gene's germline CDR1 is MNHNY and CDR2 SVGAGI (reference sequence). V dropped 5 bases and J dropped 3; count of bases not matched to a gene: 7. The CDR3 extends over 16 amino acids. Written as DNA, the CDR3 is TGTGCCAGCAGTACGGGGCTAGCGGGGTACACCGGGGAGCTGTTTTTT. This sequence encodes CASSTGLAGYTGELFF.

The chain has TRBV7-2 and TRBJ1-3, with D maybe TRBD1 (5 bases). V was shortened by 5 bases and J by 2 bases, with 13 bases between the two germline ends. This CDR3 is 15 amino acids long. CDR1 is SGHTA and CDR2 is FQGNSA in the germline V gene. In nucleotides, the CDR3 is TGTGCCAGCAGCCCTCGACAGCCCGCTGGAAACACCATATATTTT. Its protein product is CASSPRQPAGNTIYF.

This clonotype has just a few counts. This chain links TRBV7-9 with TRBJ2-7; 7 bases fit TRBD2. The CDR3 totals 13 residues. J gave up 5 bases and V 5 bases, and 6 bases lay outside the gene matches. Germline V gives CDR1 SEHNR, CDR2 FQNEAQ (reference sequence). The DNA for the CDR3 is TGTGCCAGCAGCCCCCGGGGAGGGGACGAGCAGTACTTC. It specifies CASSPRGGDEQYF.

The chain uses TRBV9 and TRBJ2-2; no firm D call. This CDR3 region has 12 residues. V was trimmed by 0 bases and J by 8 bases, leaving 5 bases between them. Germline CDR1 is SGDLS and CDR2 is YYNGEE. The CDR3 sequence: CASSVDGGELFF. The CDR3 DNA reads TGTGCCAGCAGCGTAGACGGAGGGGAGCTGTTTTTT.

This clonotype was observed a handful of times. The CDR3 here is CASSQVNYGYTF. The CDR3 region has the DNA TGTGCCAGCAGCCAAGTGAACTATGGCTACACCTTC. This sequence joins TRBV3-1 and TRBJ1-2; D is undetermined. Germline CDR1 and CDR2: LGHDT and YNNKEL (reference sequence). The CDR3 extends over 12 amino acids. Trimming pared 1 base from V and 2 bases from J, leaving 2 bases between.

The chain couples TRBV5-1 to TRBJ2-5, with D perhaps matching TRBD1 or TRBD2 (5 bases each). From germline, CDR1 is SGHRS and CDR2 YFSETQ. With 3 bases removed from V and 0 bases from J, the gap between germline ends came to 12 bases. The CDR3 runs 15 residues. In DNA, the CDR3 is TGCGCCAGCAGCTCCGGGGCACGGCACCAAGAGACCCAGTACTTC. Its protein product is CASSSGARHQETQYF.

The table lists this clonotype with a few counts. This chain links TRBV5-1 with TRBJ2-7, with 14 bases lining up with TRBD2. CDR1 SGHRS and CDR2 YFSETQ come from the germline V gene. Losses at the gene ends were 2 bases for V and 3 bases for J; bases not matched to a gene: 7. This CDR3 region has 17 residues. CDR3 DNA: TGCGCCAGCAGCTTCCAGGGGACTAGCGGGAGTGACTACGAGCAGTACTTC. Its protein product is CASSFQGTSGSDYEQYF.

The genes are TRBV28 and TRBJ2-7, with D unclear. The V gene's germline CDR1 is MDHEN and CDR2 SYDVKM. This CDR3 contains 12 residues. V dropped 2 bases and J dropped 6 bases, with 8 bases sitting between them. This CDR3 reads CASSLRSSEQYF. CDR3 in DNA: TGTGCCAGCAGTTTAAGGAGCTCCGAGCAGTACTTC.

The chain employs TRBV24-1 and TRBJ2-6; either TRBD1 or TRBD2 may supply D (6 bases each). This CDR3 has 15 residues. From germline, CDR1 is KGHDR and CDR2 SFDVKD. With 6 bases removed from V and 2 bases from J, the gap between germline ends came to 10 bases. For the CDR3, the DNA is TGTGCCACCAGTCCGGAGGGGGCTGGGGCCAACGTCCTGACTTTC. This codes for CATSPEGAGANVLTF.

The chain recombines TRBV7-8 with TRBJ1-2; no reliable D call. Trimming left V 5 bases short and J 8 bases short, with 9 bases between. Germline V gene sequence: CDR1 SGHVS, CDR2 FQNEAQ. The CDR3 contains 11 residues. In DNA, the CDR3 is TGTGCCAGCAGCGATTTCGGGGGCTACACCTTC. Protein product: CASSDFGGYTF.

CDR3: CASNWREGTDTQYF. The CDR3 DNA is TGTGCCAGCAATTGGCGGGAGGGCACAGATACGCAGTATTTT. This chain joins TRBV28 and TRBJ2-3; 8 nucleotides line up with TRBD2. V gave up 7 bases and J gave up 1 base; unmatched junction bases: 4. Germline loops: CDR1 MDHEN, CDR2 SYDVKM. This CDR3 has 14 residues.

V is TRBV20-1 and J is TRBJ2-3; D remains unclear. V was pared by 5 bases and J by 0 bases, with 3 bases between. CDR3 length equals 11 residues. Per germline, CDR1 DFQATT and CDR2 SNEGSKA (reference sequence). The CDR3 spells CSAGSTDTQYF. The CDR3, as DNA: TGCAGTGCTGGTAGCACAGATACGCAGTATTTT.

The sample holds many counts of this clonotype. V usage is TRBV7-8 and J usage is TRBJ2-7, with D maybe TRBD2 (5 bases). CDR1 is SGHVS and CDR2 is FQNEAQ in the germline V gene. The CDR3 runs to 11 residues. The V end lost 3 bases, the J end lost 9 bases, and 9 bases lay between the germline ends. In nucleotides, the CDR3 is TGTGCCAGCAGCTTGGAGGTCGGGCAGTACTTC. Translating it yields CASSLEVGQYF.

The rearrangement joins TRBV7-9 to TRBJ2-3, with TRBD2 identical over 12 bases. The CDR3 spans 18 residues. Germline V lookup: CDR1 SEHNR, CDR2 FQNEAQ (reference sequence). Trimming cost V 1 base and J 5 bases; bases outside gene matches: 10. This chain's CDR3 is CASSLGALAGGRGDTQYF. DNA of the CDR3: TGTGCCAGCAGCTTAGGCGCTCTAGCGGGAGGGCGTGGAGATACGCAGTATTTT.

The chain combines TRBV28 with TRBJ2-7; 8 bases are a match to TRBD1. The germline gives CDR1 MDHEN, CDR2 SYDVKM. This CDR3 region has 14 residues. J gave up 2 bases and V 6 bases, and 6 bases lay outside the gene matches. CDR3 sequence (DNA): TGTGCCAGCAGCAGGACAGGGAAAGCCTACGAGCAGTACTTC. This gives the protein CASSRTGKAYEQYF.

This clonotype was seen more than once but under ten times. This CDR3 is CASSLAGTSGRGEQFF. The CDR3 region has the DNA TGTGCCAGCAGCTTAGCAGGGACTAGCGGGAGAGGGGAGCAGTTCTTC. The chain couples TRBV7-2 to TRBJ2-1; 14 bases fit TRBD2. CDR3 size: 16 residues. Germline lookup yields CDR1 SGHTA and CDR2 FQGNSA. Trimming removed 0 bases from V and 10 bases from J; junction bases left unmatched: 5.

V is TRBV14 and J is TRBJ2-1, with 11 bases fitting TRBD2. The CDR3 spans 15 residues. The trim removed 3 bases at V and 5 bases at J, leaving 3 bases unmatched. Per the germline V gene, CDR1 is SGHDN and CDR2 is FVKESK. As DNA, the CDR3 is TGTGCCAGCAGCCAGGGACTAGCGGTTAACAATGAGCAGTTCTTC. Amino acid sequence: CASSQGLAVNNEQFF.

The rearrangement uses TRBV12-3 or TRBV12-4 and TRBJ1-5; D is perhaps TRBD1 (5 bases). CDR3 length equals 13 residues. The V end lost 3 bases, the J end lost 6 bases, and 9 bases lay between the germline ends. The chain's CDR3 is CASSFGAGQPQHF. DNA of the CDR3: TGTGCCAGCAGTTTCGGGGCGGGTCAGCCCCAGCATTTT.

The table lists this clonotype with a count of one. The chain couples TRBV5-5 to TRBJ2-7, with 9 bases that match TRBD2. CDR3 length equals 14 residues. Trimming at V came to 0 bases and at J to 6 bases, leaving 4 bases not matched to a gene. Germline CDR1 is SGHKS and CDR2 is YYEKEE (reference sequence). CDR3 in DNA: TGTGCCAGCAGCTTGGGCGGGAGGGGTGTCGAGCAGTACTTC. It yields the protein CASSLGGRGVEQYF.

Points on this clonotype: A read error may account for a junction end that differs from germline. This chain joins TRBV7-8 and TRBJ1-2, with 8 bases fitting TRBD1. The germline gives CDR1 SGHVS, CDR2 FQNEAQ. CDR3 length equals 14 residues. Here the CDR3 DNA reads TGTGCCAGCAGCTTAGCTGACAGGGGCTATAGCTACACCTTC. It encodes CASSLADRGYSYTF.

The chain has TRBV4-1 and TRBJ2-3, with 8 nucleotides matching TRBD2. This CDR3 comprises 18 residues. Germline V gene lookup returns CDR1 MGHRA and CDR2 YSYEKL. V trimming: 0 bases; J trimming: 1 base; junction bases outside the gene matches: 9. The CDR3 bases are TGCGCCAGCAGCCAAGAGTCGGGTAGCGGGACCCGCACAGATACGCAGTATTTT. Translated, it gives CASSQESGSGTRTDTQYF.

This clonotype was seen a handful of times. The chain has TRBV20-1 and TRBJ2-1, with D possibly matching TRBD2 (5 bases). Trimming removed 4 bases from V and 4 bases from J, with 14 bases in between. The CDR3 sequence is 14 residues long. Germline V lookup: CDR1 DFQATT, CDR2 SNEGSKA (reference sequence). In nucleotides, the CDR3 is TGCAGTGCTAAAGCGGTAAAGGAGTACAATGAGCAGTTCTTC. Encoded protein: CSAKAVKEYNEQFF.

This clonotype has more than one count but fewer than ten. The V call is TRBV6-2 or TRBV6-3, the J call TRBJ2-1; TRBD2 agrees at 7 bases. Germline CDR1 and CDR2: MNHEY and SVGEGT. The CDR3 length is 15 residues. The junction had 9 bases not matched to a gene; V was cut back by 2 bases and J by 8 bases. The DNA of the CDR3 is TGTGCCAGCAGTTACGTCGGGGGGACTACAGATGAGCAGTTCTTC. Amino acids: CASSYVGGTTDEQFF.

This clonotype was recorded a few times. The gene calls are TRBV11-2 and TRBJ2-3, with 12 bases that match TRBD2. With 4 bases clipped from V and 4 bases from J, the junction kept 9 bases outside the gene matches. The CDR3 spans 17 residues. CDR1 is SGHAT, CDR2 FQNNGV, per germline. The CDR3 DNA is TGTGCCAGCAGCTCCCGTCTCGCTAGCGGGAGGGCAGATACGCAGTATTTT. It is translated as CASSSRLASGRADTQYF.

This clonotype was found many times. The chain employs TRBV6-6 and TRBJ2-7, with D unclear. Germline lookup yields CDR1 MNHNY and CDR2 SVGAGI (reference sequence). The CDR3 runs to 14 residues. Trimming pared 5 bases from V and 3 bases from J, leaving 14 bases between. The CDR3 protein is CASSNPSYNYEQYF. Written as DNA, the CDR3 is TGTGCCAGCAGTAACCCCTCCTACAACTACGAGCAGTACTTC.

V usage is TRBV20-1 and J usage is TRBJ1-1; D is unresolved. Germline V lookup: CDR1 DFQATT, CDR2 SNEGSKA (reference sequence). This CDR3 comprises 14 residues. Deletions cut 6 bases from V and 6 bases from J, with 20 bases between. CDR3 in amino acids: CSAREAGKVSEAFF. CDR3 sequence (DNA): TGCAGTGCCCGAGAGGCGGGAAAAGTGTCTGAAGCTTTCTTT.

The chain carries TRBV20-1 and TRBJ2-1; D gene ambiguous. V was cut by 3 bases and J by 4 bases, with 7 bases left in between. Per germline, CDR1 DFQATT and CDR2 SNEGSKA (reference sequence). The CDR3 has 12 amino acids. The CDR3 coding sequence is TGCAGTGCTAGCGAAGCGTACAATGAGCAGTTCTTC. This sequence encodes CSASEAYNEQFF.

This clonotype turned up a few times. This rearrangement joins TRBV7-2 to TRBJ2-7, with D possibly matching TRBD2 (5 bases). V lost 5 bases to trimming and J lost 3 bases, with 17 bases between them. The CDR3 runs to 15 residues. CDR1 and CDR2 (germline): SGHTA, FQGNSA. In nucleotides, the CDR3 is TGTGCCAGCAGCCCATTTCCTACTGAGGGCTACGAGCAGTACTTC. The encoded protein is CASSPFPTEGYEQYF.

The chain is built from TRBV11-2 and TRBJ2-1, with 11 bases that match TRBD2. This CDR3 has 15 amino acids. The germline CDR1 and CDR2 sequences are SGHAT and FQNNGV. V shed 8 bases and J 4 bases; nucleotides not matched to a gene: 7. DNA for the CDR3: TGTGCCAGCTTCCCGGGACTAGCGGATTACAATGAGCAGTTCTTC. Residues: CASFPGLADYNEQFF.

This clonotype has a handful of counts. The CDR3 protein is CASSQDPRRLAGGSETQYF. Here the CDR3 DNA reads TGTGCCAGCAGCCAAGATCCCCGAAGACTAGCGGGAGGGAGCGAGACCCAGTACTTC. The rearrangement links TRBV14 to TRBJ2-5, with TRBD2 matching over 14 bases. Germline trimming cut 0 bases from V and 5 bases from J; bases unmatched to any gene: 11. Per germline, CDR1 SGHDN and CDR2 FVKESK. This CDR3 has 19 residues.

The chain carries TRBV4-1 and TRBJ1-2, with D perhaps matching TRBD1 (5 bases). The CDR3 spans 15 residues. V dropped 0 bases and J dropped 8 bases, with 16 bases sitting between them. The germline gives CDR1 MGHRA, CDR2 YSYEKL. CDR3: CASSQEPGTLLGYTF. CDR3 nucleotide sequence: TGCGCCAGCAGCCAAGAGCCAGGGACCCTCCTCGGCTACACCTTC.

This clonotype appeared a few times. V gene TRBV20-1 combines with J gene TRBJ2-3; D gene uncertain. Germline V lookup: CDR1 DFQATT, CDR2 SNEGSKA (reference sequence). The CDR3 is made up of 11 amino acids. Deletions cut 7 bases from V and 0 bases from J, with 5 bases between. The CDR3 here is CSGISTDTQYF. For the CDR3, the DNA is TGCAGTGGGATTAGCACAGATACGCAGTATTTT.